Each of the 3 T cell receptor beta chains below was sequenced from the same sample in a study of T-cell reconstitution after alpha-beta-depleted transplantation in children. Unique molecular identifiers were used in preparing the TCRbeta library. From the PCR reads, TCRdb called clonotypes with MiXCR, one entry per CDR3 protein. The sample holds approximately 210,000 distinct CDR3 sequences; approximately 17% are singletons and the top ten take about 39%. Sequencing used PBMCs, mostly from graft donor cells, obtained 360 days after TCRalphabeta/CD19-depleted stem cell transplant. These receptors all come from a male patient aged 2-15 years who had a stem cell transplant for acute lymphoblastic leukemia, so the T cells may come from the graft donor.

This clonotype occurred many times. The chain combines TRBV29-1 with TRBJ1-1; D is uncertain. The CDR3 is made up of 13 amino acids. The ends were cut back, 1 base at V and 3 bases at J, with 9 bases in the middle. Germline V CDR1 and CDR2: SQVTM, ANQGSEA. Here the CDR3 DNA reads TGCAGCGTTGAAGTGCGGAAGGACACTGAAGCTTTCTTT. Its protein product is CSVEVRKDTEAFF.

The chain recombines TRBV6-2 or TRBV6-3 with TRBJ2-3; D gene ambiguous. V dropped 2 bases and J dropped 6 bases, with 12 bases sitting between them. Germline values: CDR1 MNHEY, CDR2 SVGEGT. CDR3 length equals 14 residues. The CDR3 spells CASSYPRPADTQYF. The CDR3 bases are TGTGCCAGCAGTTACCCCAGACCGGCGGATACGCAGTATTTT.

J is TRBJ2-7 and V is TRBV6-2 or TRBV6-3, with 8 bases lining up with TRBD1. Germline V gene sequence: CDR1 MNHEY, CDR2 SVGEGT. V shed 5 bases, J shed 0 bases, and the junction held 18 bases outside the gene matches. The CDR3 loop spans 19 amino acids. As DNA, the CDR3 is TGTGCCAGCAGTCGCCGATCAAATTGGGACAGGCAGAACTCCTACGAGCAGTACTTC. Protein: CASSRRSNWDRQNSYEQYF.